This TCR beta chain was profiled in a study of cytomegalovirus exposure and HLA in healthy donors. In the PCR, 60 Vbeta and 13 Jbeta primers were used. The repertoire was sequenced with immunoSEQ multiplex PCR; TCRdb's copy has only in-frame clones and lacks some. The sample lists 150,000 to 200,000 clones, more than 70% occurring once. CDR3 size: 14 residues. Germline CDR1 MNHNS, CDR2 SASEGT. The V gene end was trimmed by 7 bases and the J gene end by 4 bases; junction bases not matched to a gene: 4. In nominal health when sampled, donors likely had unrecorded immune exposures nonetheless. For this clone: Its antigen remains unidentified.

Study outcomes and limitations: What a later analysis showed was that several of the most significant clusters appeared linked to common viral pathogens.

The sequence came from a boy aged 5-17 years in good health and CMV-seronegative. The chain uses TRBV6-1 and TRBJ2-1, with 10 bases identical to TRBD2. The sequenced sample was PBMCs. This CDR3 reads CASKGLAVYNEQFF. As DNA, the CDR3 is TGTGCCAGCAAAGGACTAGCGGTTTACAATGAGCAGTTCTTC.